The rows below give T cell receptor beta chains drawn from one sample of a study of CD8+ T cells in alopecia areata. Method: immunoSEQ multiplex PCR; TCRdb's copy keeps in-frame clones and lacks some. Among 130,000 to 150,000 clones, 65% to 90% were seen once, and the ten largest hold 25%. Source: CD8+ T cells sorted from blood, taken at week 4, from a patient treated with tofacitinib. The receptor set was obtained from a human donor with alopecia areata. CDR3s include the opening cysteine and the closing phenylalanine or tryptophan.

TRBV4-1	16	CASSQDGARMNTEAFF
TRBV6-5	16	CASSYGGGDRADTQYF
TRBV29-1	13	CSVESSNLGEQFF
TRBV15	16	CATSRDIEGCCYEQYF
TRBV6-5	15	CASSSTGRINQPQHF
TRBV9	13	CASSVGGSTEAFF
TRBV27	15	CASSPVGLPEDEQFF
TRBV7-8	13	CASSFGQRSGYTF
TRBV27	13	CASSLFPGNEQYF
TRBV13	13	CASSPRDQETQYF
TRBV13	14	CASSPRTDINEAFF
TRBV7-9	12	CASRGAGDEQFF
TRBV7-9	14	CASSFNGPENIQYF
TRBV4-2	18	CASSQSSGGASGANVLTF
TRBV7-8	13	CASSSRTAYEQYF
TRBV7-6	15	CASRRDTLANTEAFF
TRBV7-2	13	CASSLNLVETQYF
TRBV4-1	15	CASSQLVQGLYEQYF
TRBV6-5	15	CASSYSDSLNTEAFF
TRBV7-9	16	CASSFGRSDEDTEAFF
TRBV10-3	16	CAISPPLDSPTYEQYF
TRBV2	17	CASSEREAGAPGNEQFF
TRBV6-6	13	CATSAGPLTEQYF
TRBV4-3	16	CASSQGLGGRSGELFF
TRBV29-1	11	CSVVVLGTIYF
TRBV7-9	13	CASRGQTSYEQYF
TRBV13	16	CASSPIPRDGYNEQFF
TRBV6-6	14	CASTGDGETGELFF
TRBV19	12	CASSNYPRRVFF
TRBV5-4	15	CASSLLAGAQETQYF
TRBV14	17	CASSRGVTGGKYNEQFF
TRBV13	14	CASSLTGNTGELFF
TRBV6-5	14	CASSYGPGSYEQYF